Sequencing of this T cell receptor beta chain was carried out in a study of shared clonotypes between healthy human individuals. Nashville, Tennessee was home to all donors, who were Caucasian adults. From CD4+ cells came CD45RA+ naive and CD45RA-negative memory subsets. Notes on the study in general: Sequencing depth was predicted to influence how clonotypes are shared among donors. Non-shared clonotypes had lower generation probabilities than those shared by all four donors.

This table comes from immunoSEQ multiplex PCR, and its TCRdb copy is limited to in-frame clones, with some not included. The table lists 1.5 million to 1.9 million clones, 95% to 99% of them singletons, with about 0.4% in the top ten. Note on this clone: Its antigen is unknown. This specimen includes other DNA sequences encoding the same CDR3.

Germline V gene data show CDR1 as SGHTA and CDR2 as FQGNSA. The CDR3 covers 16 residues. V shed 3 bases, J shed 0 bases, and the junction held 4 bases outside the gene matches. The J gene is TRBJ2-7, the V gene TRBV7-2, with 11 bases aligning to TRBD2. Source material: naive CD4+ T cells sorted from blood. Specified subset: CD45RA+ positively selected. This sequence was found in a young man in good health. Here the CDR3 DNA reads TGTGCCAGCAGCTTCGAAGGGACTAGCGGCTCCTACGAGCAGTACTTC. Translated: CASSFEGTSGSYEQYF.